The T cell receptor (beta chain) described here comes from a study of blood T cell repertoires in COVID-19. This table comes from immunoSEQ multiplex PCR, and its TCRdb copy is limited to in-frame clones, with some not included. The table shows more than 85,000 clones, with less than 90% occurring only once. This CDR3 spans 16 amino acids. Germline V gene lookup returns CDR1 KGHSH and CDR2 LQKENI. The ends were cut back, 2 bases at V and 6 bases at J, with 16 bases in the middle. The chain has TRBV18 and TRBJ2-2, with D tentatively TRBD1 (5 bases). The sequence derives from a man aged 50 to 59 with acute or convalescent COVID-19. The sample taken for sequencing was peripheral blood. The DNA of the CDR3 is TGTGCCAGCTCACCAACAGTTCAGGGATTCGCCGGGGAGCTGTTTTTT. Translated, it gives CASSPTVQGFAGELFF.